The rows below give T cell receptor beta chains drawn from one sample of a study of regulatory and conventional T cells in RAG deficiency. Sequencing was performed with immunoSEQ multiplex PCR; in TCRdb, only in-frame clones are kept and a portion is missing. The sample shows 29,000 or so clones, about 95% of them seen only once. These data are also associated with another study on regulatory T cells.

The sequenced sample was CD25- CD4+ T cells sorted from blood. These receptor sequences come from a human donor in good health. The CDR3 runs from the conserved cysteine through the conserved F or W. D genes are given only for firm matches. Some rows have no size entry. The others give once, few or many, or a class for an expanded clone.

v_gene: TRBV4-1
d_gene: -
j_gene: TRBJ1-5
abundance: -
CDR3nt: TGCGCCAGCAGCTCCCAAGCCGCCAACAGAGATCAGCCCCAGCATTTT
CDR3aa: CASSSQAANRDQPQHF

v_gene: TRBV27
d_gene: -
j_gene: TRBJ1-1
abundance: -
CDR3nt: TGTGCCAGCAGTTTGGGGGGAGTCATGAACACTGAAGCTTTCTTT
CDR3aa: CASSLGGVMNTEAFF

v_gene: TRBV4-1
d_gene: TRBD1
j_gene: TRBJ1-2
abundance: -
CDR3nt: TGCGCCAGCAGCCAGGCGGACAGGGGACGGTATGGCTACACCTTC
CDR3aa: CASSQADRGRYGYTF

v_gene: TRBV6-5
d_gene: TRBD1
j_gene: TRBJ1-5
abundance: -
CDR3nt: TGTGCCAGCAGTTCGGACAGGTCAGGCAATCAGCCCCAGCATTTT
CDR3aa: CASSSDRSGNQPQHF

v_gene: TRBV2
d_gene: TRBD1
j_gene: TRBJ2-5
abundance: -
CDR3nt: TGTGCCAGCAGTGAACGGGGCCGACAGGGGCTGGAGGAGACCCAGTACTTC
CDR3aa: CASSERGRQGLEETQYF

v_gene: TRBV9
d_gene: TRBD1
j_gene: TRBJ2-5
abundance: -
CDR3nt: TGTGCCAGCAGCGCCTTACAGGGGACCCTCCAAGAGACCCAGTACTTC
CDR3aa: CASSALQGTLQETQYF

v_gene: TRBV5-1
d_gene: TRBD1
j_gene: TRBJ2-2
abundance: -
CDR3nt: TGCGCCAGCAGCGGCACACCGGGACAGGGCAGCGGGGAGCTGTTTTTT
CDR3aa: CASSGTPGQGSGELFF

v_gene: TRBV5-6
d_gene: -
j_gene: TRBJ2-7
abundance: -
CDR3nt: TGTGCCAGCAGCCGACTACCATCGGGGGTCTCGGACGAGCAGTACTTC
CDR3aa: CASSRLPSGVSDEQYF

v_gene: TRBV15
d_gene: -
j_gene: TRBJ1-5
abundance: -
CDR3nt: TGTGCCACCAGCCTCCAGATTTATAGCAATCAGCCCCAGCATTTT
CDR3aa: CATSLQIYSNQPQHF

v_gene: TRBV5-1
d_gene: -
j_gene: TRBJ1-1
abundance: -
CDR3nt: TGCGCCAGCAGCTTGGCGGGGGGCGCAGGGACTGAAGCTTTCTTT
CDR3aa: CASSLAGGAGTEAFF

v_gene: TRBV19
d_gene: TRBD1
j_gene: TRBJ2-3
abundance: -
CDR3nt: TGTGCCAGTATGGACAGGGGCACAGATACGCAGTATTTT
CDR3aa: CASMDRGTDTQYF

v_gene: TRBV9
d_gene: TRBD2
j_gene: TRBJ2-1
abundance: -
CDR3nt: TGTGCCAGCAGCGTATCTAGCGGGGGGACTTCGGCTTACAATGAGCAGTTCTTC
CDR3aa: CASSVSSGGTSAYNEQFF

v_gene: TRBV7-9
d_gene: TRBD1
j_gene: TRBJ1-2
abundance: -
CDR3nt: TGTGCCAGCAGCTTTTCTGGATCGCTCGGACAGGGCCCCTATGGCTACACCTTC
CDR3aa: CASSFSGSLGQGPYGYTF

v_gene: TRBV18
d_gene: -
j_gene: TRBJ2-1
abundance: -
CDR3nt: TGTGCCAGCTCACCCTTGGGGGGGAACAGGGCGAACAATGAGCAGTTCTTC
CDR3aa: CASSPLGGNRANNEQFF

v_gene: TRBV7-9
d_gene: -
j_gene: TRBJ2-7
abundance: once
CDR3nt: TGTGCCAGCTCTCCTTCGACACATCCCTACGAGCAGTACTTC
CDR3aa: CASSPSTHPYEQYF

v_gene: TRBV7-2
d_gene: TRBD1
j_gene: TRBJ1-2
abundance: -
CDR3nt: TGTGCCAGCAGCCTAGGACAGGGGGGGAACTATGGCTACACCTTC
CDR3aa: CASSLGQGGNYGYTF

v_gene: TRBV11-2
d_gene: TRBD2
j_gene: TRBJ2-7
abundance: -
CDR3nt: TGTGCCAGCAGCCGAGCGGGGGGTTCCTACGAGCAGTACTTC
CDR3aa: CASSRAGGSYEQYF

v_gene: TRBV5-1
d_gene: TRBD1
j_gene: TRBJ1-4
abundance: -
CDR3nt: TGCGCCAGCAGCTACCTCGGGACAGCCCTTGAAAAACTGTTTTTT
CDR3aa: CASSYLGTALEKLFF

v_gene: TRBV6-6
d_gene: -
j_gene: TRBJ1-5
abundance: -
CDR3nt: TGTGCCAGCAGTTACTCCGGGACACTCTCGAATCAGCCCCAGCATTTT
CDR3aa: CASSYSGTLSNQPQHF

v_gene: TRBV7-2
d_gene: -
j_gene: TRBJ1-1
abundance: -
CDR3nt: TGTGCCAGCAGCTTACGCGGGACTGATATGAACACTGAAGCTTTCTTT
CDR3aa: CASSLRGTDMNTEAFF

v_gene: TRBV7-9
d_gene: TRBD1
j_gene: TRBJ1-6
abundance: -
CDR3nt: TGTGCCGGCCAAGGGACAGGGGATTCACCCCTCCACTTT
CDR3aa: CAGQGTGDSPLHF

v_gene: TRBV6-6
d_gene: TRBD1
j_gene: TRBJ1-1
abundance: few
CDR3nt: TGTGCCAGCAGTTCCCTGGACAGGGGGCACACTGAAGCTTTCTTT
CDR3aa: CASSSLDRGHTEAFF

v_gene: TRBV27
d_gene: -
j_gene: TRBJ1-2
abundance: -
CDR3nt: TGTGCCAGCAGTTTAGGCGGCAGTCGGAGGGGAGGCTACACCTTC
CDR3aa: CASSLGGSRRGGYTF

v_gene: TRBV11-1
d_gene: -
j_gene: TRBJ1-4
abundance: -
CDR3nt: TGTGCCAGCAGCTTATCCTCTGGGGCGAGAAATGAAAAACTGTTTTTT
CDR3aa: CASSLSSGARNEKLFF

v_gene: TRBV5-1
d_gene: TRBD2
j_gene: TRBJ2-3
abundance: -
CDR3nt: TGCGCCAGCAGCTTGGATCTTGGGCTAGCGGGGGTCAGAACAGATACGCAGTATTTT
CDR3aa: CASSLDLGLAGVRTDTQYF

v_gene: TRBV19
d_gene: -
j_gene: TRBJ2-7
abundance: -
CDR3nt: TGTGCCAGTAGTACAACCGGGAGCCTCTACGAGCAGTACTTC
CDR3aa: CASSTTGSLYEQYF

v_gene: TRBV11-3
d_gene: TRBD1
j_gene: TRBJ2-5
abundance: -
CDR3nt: TGTGCCAGCAGCAAAAACAGGGGCCAAGAGACCCAGTACTTC
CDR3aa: CASSKNRGQETQYF